This note documents a single T cell receptor (beta chain) sequence. Its cognate antigen has yet to be identified. The sample holds no much larger clone one base away, and base qualities are not on file. CDR1 and CDR2, looked up from the germline V gene, are SGHVS and FNYEAQ. From the cysteine up to the phenylalanine, the CDR3 has a length of 15 residues. Just the 45-base CDR3 DNA is kept, in frame starting at base 1. The V end loses 4 bases and the J end loses 6 bases, and a stretch of 16 bases separates them. This specimen comes from a study of T cell responses to AZD1222 COVID-19 vaccine (dated by TCRdb to the early 2020s). Regarding the complete study: Because spike-specific TCR depth and breadth did not differ between the two schedules, AZD1222 recipients who got a second dose at roughly 4 weeks were pooled with those who got a second dose at roughly 12 weeks. Trial participants were enrolled by age into 18-55, 56-69 and 70-plus year subgroups, with 148, 28 and 57 TCR-sequenced participants respectively. A total of under 250 trial participants underwent TCR sequencing, of whom about 210 had received two doses of AZD1222 and 26 had received two doses of the MenACWY control vaccine.

The meaning of the sample's time point label: baseline before first vaccination. The vaccinee samples were drawn from two UK trials, COV001 and COV002, one of which was a single-blind randomized controlled phase 2/3 trial testing AZD1222 (ChAdOx1 nCoV-19) in healthy adults. For TCRbeta chain sequencing, PBMC samples were collected from trial participants at day 0 and at day 28 after the second dose. The CDR3 regions of human TCRbeta chains were analyzed by immunosequencing. The original methods were these. TCRs in the repertoires were matched against a reference library of SARS-CoV-2-specific TCRs that had been generated with the MIRA antigen-specificity platform. Breadth was defined as the fraction of unique TCRs that were SARS-CoV-2-associated. Depth was defined as the fraction of total T cells that were SARS-CoV-2-associated. Using the MIRA data, each spike-specific TCR was assigned both to the spike region to which the TCR was reactive and to a CD4 or CD8 class. Log10-transformed breadth and depth values were compared by one-way ANOVA with Sidak's multiple comparisons tests. TCRdb retrieved this table from immuneACCESS and kept in-frame rearrangements only. Not all clones are present; in checked studies, unresolved V genes account for under half, and no reason is known for the remainder. Clonal size and the V and J genes are those of that table, whereas D and trimming came from the DNA. This sample is represented by about 140,000 clones; about 92% of them were singletons. Clones ranked in the top ten supply roughly 3.1% of the sample.

General conclusions and limits of the study: Reportedly, almost half of the unique spike-specific TCRs recognized epitopes lying outside the regions that are mutated in the B.1.351 and B.1.1.7 variants. Conclusions about previously exposed vaccinees were limited because only a handful of AZD1222 recipients were SARS-CoV-2 seropositive at baseline. Participants were mostly white British, with more females than males. The authors suggested clonal diversity may have been underestimated. Vaccine-associated CD4 TCRs spanned the whole spike protein, with dominant responses in regions 160-218 and 743-854. In the small 56-69-year group, the increase in depth fell short of significance, most likely because of low power. Because no day 14 peak-response samples were available, the repertoires could be characterized only after the peak T cell response. After two AZD1222 doses, both the breadth and the depth of spike-specific TCRs were significantly higher than at day 0 and than in MenACWY recipients.

The source of this sequence is an adult in good health. The sequence is built from TRBV7-6 and TRBJ2-1; the D segment could be TRBD2, given 5 matching bases. The sample consisted of peripheral blood, taken on day 0 of AZD1222 vaccination. In nucleotide form, the sequence is TGTGCCAGCAGCTCCGGCCGAGCGGCGGTCAATGAGCAGTTCTTC. The translation is CASSSGRAAVNEQFF.